These T cell receptor beta chains were read from a single sample in a study of regulatory T cells in long-lasting Graves disease. From the multiplex PCR reads, TCRdb called clonotypes with MiXCR, one entry per CDR3 protein. The top ten clones hold around a quarter of a sample with 420,000 or so distinct CDR3 sequences, roughly 17% of them seen once. The same sample was also studied in work on T cells in Graves' hyperthyroidism and ophthalmopathy.

The sample in question was peripheral blood mononuclear cells (PBMCs), obtained at new diagnosis, from a patient treated with antithyroid drugs. These receptors were taken from a woman aged 18-29 years with Graves disease. CDR3s include the opening cysteine and the closing phenylalanine or tryptophan. The order of the fields is CDR3 length, D gene, clone size, V gene, J gene, CDR3 DNA, CDR3 protein. D genes are given only for firm matches. Size tells how often a clone was seen (once, few, many) or the class of an expanded clone, and some rows leave it out.

15	TRBD2	many	TRBV28	TRBJ2-5	TGTGCCAGCAGTTTCTCTAGCGGGAGGAGAGAGACCCAGTACTTC	CASSFSSGRRETQYF
15	TRBD1	-	TRBV10-3	TRBJ1-4	TGTGCCATCAGTGAGCAGGGGGCAACTAATGAAAAACTGTTTTTT	CAISEQGATNEKLFF
15	-	many	TRBV6-2/TRBV6-3	TRBJ1-6	TGTGCCAGCAGGCCCCTTCAGGGGCCAAATTCACCCCTCCACTTT	CASRPLQGPNSPLHF
14	-	many	TRBV5-1	TRBJ2-1	TGCGCCAGCAGGTCCTCAGGGGCCCACGATGAGCAGTTCTTC	CASRSSGAHDEQFF
14	-	-	TRBV6-1	TRBJ1-3	TGTGCCAGCAGTCCTACGTGGGGTGGAAACACCATATATTTT	CASSPTWGGNTIYF
12	-	many	TRBV7-2	TRBJ2-7	TGTGCCAGCAGCTCGAGGGGGAACGAGCAGTACTTC	CASSSRGNEQYF
14	-	-	TRBV12-3/TRBV12-4	TRBJ1-5	TGTGCCAGCAGTTTCGAGACATTCAATCAGCCCCAGCATTTT	CASSFETFNQPQHF
15	TRBD2	many	TRBV28	TRBJ2-3	TGTGCCAGCCAAACTAGCGTTTCAAACACAGATACGCAGTATTTT	CASQTSVSNTDTQYF
19	TRBD2	many	TRBV28	TRBJ2-5	TGTGCCAGCAAACCGCGAGGGCTAGCGGGAGGGAAGGCCAGAGAGACCCAGTACTTC	CASKPRGLAGGKARETQYF
15	-	few	TRBV7-3	TRBJ2-2	TGTGCCAGCAGCTTCAGGACCGCGAACACCGGGGAGCTGTTTTTT	CASSFRTANTGELFF
15	TRBD2	many	TRBV2	TRBJ2-1	TGTGCCAGCAGTGCTACTAGCGTCTCCTACAATGAGCAGTTCTTC	CASSATSVSYNEQFF
16	-	many	TRBV4-1	TRBJ1-4	TGCGCCAGCAGCCAGACCCAGGGATGGGCTAATGAAAAACTGTTTTTT	CASSQTQGWANEKLFF
15	-	-	TRBV7-2	TRBJ2-5	TGTGCCAGCAGCTTTCTCTGGGGCGCATGGGAGACCGAGTACTTT	CASSFLWGAWETEYF
15	-	-	TRBV5-1	TRBJ1-2	TGCGCCAGCAGCTTGGCCTCGGGGGGCGCCTATGGCTACACCTTC	CASSLASGGAYGYTF
14	-	few	TRBV7-9	TRBJ1-1	TGTGCCAGCAGCTTAATGGGGCAGGGTACTGAAGCTTTCTTT	CASSLMGQGTEAFF
17	TRBD1	many	TRBV7-2	TRBJ2-2	TGTGCCAGCAATGACCGGGGGCGACAGGGGAGAGCCGGGGAGCTGTTTTTT	CASNDRGRQGRAGELFF
15	TRBD2	-	TRBV6-9	TRBJ2-2	TGTGCCAGCAGTTACAGCGGGAGGGGCACCGGGGAGCTGTTTTTT	CASSYSGRGTGELFF
18	TRBD2	-	TRBV5-1	TRBJ2-4	TGCGCCAGCACTAGACTAGCGGGAGGGCCGGGGTCCAAAAACATTCAGTACTTC	CASTRLAGGPGSKNIQYF
15	-	-	TRBV29-1	TRBJ2-2	TGCAGCGTTGATAGAGGGGTAGAGACCACCGGGGAGCTGTTTTTT	CSVDRGVETTGELFF
15	-	-	TRBV24-1	TRBJ2-1	TGTGCCACCAGTGATTTGACGAGCTCCTACAATGAGCAGTTCTTC	CATSDLTSSYNEQFF
14	TRBD1	many	TRBV20-1	TRBJ1-1	TGCAGTGCAGAAGGACAGGGACGAAACACTGAAGCTTTCTTT	CSAEGQGRNTEAFF
12	-	few	TRBV5-1	TRBJ2-7	TGCGCCAGCAGCTTGGCTAGTAACGAGCAGTACTTC	CASSLASNEQYF
15	-	few	TRBV6-5	TRBJ1-1	TGTGCCAGCAGTTACTTCCGGGGGGCCCATCCTGAAGCTTTCTTT	CASSYFRGAHPEAFF
16	TRBD2	-	TRBV20-1	TRBJ2-1	TGCAGTGCACCCGGGACTAGCGGGAACTCCTACAATGAGCAGTTCTTC	CSAPGTSGNSYNEQFF
15	-	-	TRBV6-4	TRBJ1-2	TGTGCCAGCAGTGAACAAGAGGGTGTGGGCTATGGCTACACCTTC	CASSEQEGVGYGYTF
15	-	-	TRBV3-1	TRBJ1-1	TGTGCCAGCAGCCAAGCCCATGTGGGGAACACTGAAGCTTTCTTT	CASSQAHVGNTEAFF
14	-	-	TRBV6-1	TRBJ1-3	TGTGCCAGCAGTGAATCGGGCCGGCTGAACACCATATATTTT	CASSESGRLNTIYF
16	-	many	TRBV7-3	TRBJ2-3	TGTGCCAGCAGCCCTCAGGGGACGTCAGCCACAGATACGCAGTATTTT	CASSPQGTSATDTQYF
16	-	many	TRBV7-2	TRBJ1-3	TGTGCCAGCAGCTTAGCCGTAGCCCGCTCTGGAAACACCATATATTTT	CASSLAVARSGNTIYF
16	-	many	TRBV7-2	TRBJ2-7	TGTGCCAGCAGCTTAGTTTCATCTTCTAGCTCCTACGAGCAGTACTTC	CASSLVSSSSSYEQYF
17	-	many	TRBV11-2	TRBJ2-4	TGTGCCAGCAGCTTACGGCAGGTGGGACTAGCCAAAAACATTCAGTACTTC	CASSLRQVGLAKNIQYF
14	-	many	TRBV27	TRBJ2-1	TGTGCCAGCAGTTTACAGGGCAGGTACAATGAGCAGTTCTTC	CASSLQGRYNEQFF
19	TRBD1	many	TRBV27	TRBJ2-1	TGTGCCAGCAGACGGGACAGGGGGTTTAGCGGAACCTCCTACAATGAGCAGTTCTTC	CASRRDRGFSGTSYNEQFF
16	-	few	TRBV20-1	TRBJ2-1	TGCAGTGCTACTTCCCATAGGGTAGCGGAATACAATGAGCAGTTCTTC	CSATSHRVAEYNEQFF
13	-	-	TRBV29-1	TRBJ2-4	TGCAGCGTTGAAGAGGGAACCAAAAACATTCAGTACTTC	CSVEEGTKNIQYF
15	-	-	TRBV4-2	TRBJ2-5	TGTGCCAGCAGCCAAGATGGGGCCGTGGGGGAGACCCAGTACTTC	CASSQDGAVGETQYF
13	-	many	TRBV9	TRBJ2-7	TGTGCCAGCAGTCCAGGGATCGCCTACGAGCAGTACTTC	CASSPGIAYEQYF
15	-	many	TRBV7-3	TRBJ2-5	TGTGCCAGCAGCTTATTGGCAGGCCAACAAGAGACCCAGTACTTC	CASSLLAGQQETQYF
14	TRBD1	many	TRBV2	TRBJ2-7	TGTGCCAGCGGCAGCATAGGGACAGGGGGACAGCAGTACTTC	CASGSIGTGGQQYF
16	-	few	TRBV7-8	TRBJ2-2	TGTGCCAGCAGCGCTAAACCGGGACAAAGCACCGGGGAGCTGTTTTTT	CASSAKPGQSTGELFF
18	TRBD1	few	TRBV7-9	TRBJ2-6	TGTGCCAGCAGCTTACGGACAGGGGCTGTCTCTGGGGCCAACGTCCTGACTTTC	CASSLRTGAVSGANVLTF
18	TRBD2	many	TRBV29-1	TRBJ2-1	TGCAGCGTTGAAGTAATCGGGACTAGCGGGTCGTCCAGCAATGAGCAGTTCTTC	CSVEVIGTSGSSSNEQFF
15	-	many	TRBV7-9	TRBJ2-1	TGTGCCAGCAGCTTAGAGGCGGGACGGCGCAATGAGCAGTTCTTC	CASSLEAGRRNEQFF
15	-	-	TRBV11-2	TRBJ2-3	TGTGCCAGCAGCCCTGGCACAGGTAACACAGATACGCAGTATTTT	CASSPGTGNTDTQYF
17	-	many	TRBV11-2	TRBJ2-6	TGTGCCAGCAGCTTAGTCGCAGGACTCTCCGGGGCCAACGTCCTGACTTTC	CASSLVAGLSGANVLTF
15	TRBD2	-	TRBV5-1	TRBJ2-3	TGCGCCAGCAGCTTTGGACTAGCGGGGTCAGATACGCAGTATTTT	CASSFGLAGSDTQYF
16	TRBD2	-	TRBV6-2/TRBV6-3	TRBJ2-5	TGTGCCAGCAGTTACGAGGCTAGCGGGTACCAAGAGACCCAGTACTTC	CASSYEASGYQETQYF
16	TRBD2	many	TRBV13	TRBJ2-3	TGTGCCAGCAGCTCGGTTAGCGGGAGTCACACAGATACGCAGTATTTT	CASSSVSGSHTDTQYF
13	-	many	TRBV2	TRBJ1-2	TGTGCCAGCAGTCGCGAGGGTAACTATGGCTACACCTTC	CASSREGNYGYTF
13	TRBD1	many	TRBV6-2/TRBV6-3	TRBJ2-7	TGTGCCAGCAGTAAGGGACAGGTGGCCGAGCAGTACTTC	CASSKGQVAEQYF
16	TRBD2	many	TRBV11-2	TRBJ2-1	TGTGCCAGCAGCGCTACTAGCGGGAGTATGTACAATGAGCAGTTCTTC	CASSATSGSMYNEQFF
15	-	-	TRBV25-1	TRBJ2-7	TGTGCCAGCAGTGAATTTGGGGGGCAAACCTACGAGCAGTACTTC	CASSEFGGQTYEQYF
17	TRBD2	-	TRBV24-1	TRBJ2-2	TGTGCCACCAGTGAAGGGACTAGCGGGAGGTACACCGGGGAGCTGTTTTTT	CATSEGTSGRYTGELFF
13	-	many	TRBV7-3	TRBJ2-1	TGTGCCAGCAGCCTGAGACCCGAGAGAGAACCGTTCTTC	CASSLRPEREPFF
13	-	many	TRBV15	TRBJ1-3	TGTGCCACCAGCAGAGGACAGGGAAACACCATATATTTT	CATSRGQGNTIYF
14	-	many	TRBV28	TRBJ2-4	TGTGCCAGCAGTTTACAGTTCGGCAAAAACATTCAGTACTTC	CASSLQFGKNIQYF
12	-	few	TRBV4-2	TRBJ2-1	TGTGCCAGCAGCCAAGATAAGCTTGAGCAGTTCTTC	CASSQDKLEQFF
16	TRBD1	many	TRBV6-2/TRBV6-3	TRBJ2-7	TGTGCCAGCAGTGACCCCAGACAGGGTGTATCCTACGAGCAGTACTTC	CASSDPRQGVSYEQYF
13	-	many	TRBV6-2/TRBV6-3	TRBJ2-7	TGTGCCAGCAGTGATAGGGGGGCGGTCGAGCAGTACTTC	CASSDRGAVEQYF
15	TRBD2	many	TRBV28	TRBJ2-3	TGTGCCAGCAGCCAAGCGGGAGTGGGGAGAGATACGCAGTATTTT	CASSQAGVGRDTQYF